The rows below give T cell receptor beta chains drawn from one sample of a study of shared clonotypes between healthy human individuals. TCRdb's copy holds only in-frame clones and misses some; the assay was immunoSEQ multiplex PCR. The profile shows around 2.1 million clones, 90% to 95% of them singletons. The sequenced material came from naive CD8+ T cells from PBMCs. These receptors were collected from a man between 18 and 29 years old in good health. Some clones in this sample may be carry-over from other donors' samples. The CDR3 runs from the conserved cysteine through the conserved F or W. A D gene is named only where the DNA matches it firmly. For some rows the clone size is stated as once, few or many, or as a class when expanded; others skip it.

>TRBJ2-7|-|-|TRBV6-5
TGTGCCAGCAGTTACGAGTCCAAAGGGGAGCAGTACTTC
CASSYESKGEQYF
>TRBJ1-1|-|-|TRBV6-5
TGTGCCAGCTTCCACGGGGTGGTGAACACTGAAGCTTTCTTT
CASFHGVVNTEAFF
>TRBJ1-1|-|-|TRBV6-5
TGTGCCAGCAGTACAGGCCTGAACACTGAAGCTTTCTTT
CASSTGLNTEAFF
>TRBJ1-1|once|TRBD1|TRBV29-1
TGCAGCGTTGGTGGGAGCAGGGGGGAGGCTGAAGCTTTCTTT
CSVGGSRGEAEAFF
>TRBJ2-1|once|TRBD2|TRBV7-6
TGTGCCAGCAGCTTAACTAGCGGGAGTAACAATGAGCAGTTCTTC
CASSLTSGSNNEQFF
>TRBJ2-7|-|-|TRBV28
TGTGCCAGCAGTTTAAGGTCGGGGGGCGGTTACGAGCAGTACTTC
CASSLRSGGGYEQYF
>TRBJ2-7|-|TRBD1|TRBV7-9
TGTGCCAGCAGCCCCAGGGGACAGCAAAAGCAGTACTTC
CASSPRGQQKQYF
>TRBJ2-1|-|TRBD2|TRBV7-6
TGTGCCAGCAGCTCATTAGGACTAGCGGTCCACAATGAGCAGTTCTTC
CASSSLGLAVHNEQFF
>TRBJ2-3|-|-|TRBV19
TGTGCCAGTAGTACCGGGGAGGGGGTTGGGACAGATACGCAGTATTTT
CASSTGEGVGTDTQYF
>TRBJ1-1|-|-|TRBV5-1
TGCGCCAGCAGCTTGGTTGTGGGGCGAAGCACTGAAGCTTTCTTT
CASSLVVGRSTEAFF
>TRBJ2-7|-|-|TRBV7-8
TGTGCCAGCAGCATCGGGTCCTTCTACGAGCAGTACTTC
CASSIGSFYEQYF
>TRBJ2-7|once|TRBD2|TRBV27
TGTGCCAGCAGTTTTGGGCGGATAGCGGGAGCCTTGGGGGAGCAGTACTTC
CASSFGRIAGALGEQYF
>TRBJ2-3|-|-|TRBV6-5
TGTGCCAGCAGTTACTCGAGGGGTATTAGCACAGATACGCAGTATTTT
CASSYSRGISTDTQYF
>TRBJ2-7|-|TRBD2|TRBV7-9
TGTGCCAGCAGCCAGATGGCGGGAGCCTACGAGCAGTACTTC
CASSQMAGAYEQYF
>TRBJ2-3|-|TRBD2|TRBV28
TGTGCCAGCAGTTTTCCGGCGAGCGGGGGCAGCACAGATACGCAGTATTTT
CASSFPASGGSTDTQYF
>TRBJ2-2|-|TRBD2|TRBV4-3
TGCGCCAGCAGCCAAGAGGGACTAGCGGGAGGGTTGACCGGGGAGCTGTTTTTT
CASSQEGLAGGLTGELFF
>TRBJ2-3|-|TRBD2|TRBV5-4
TGTGCCAGCAGCAAACCAAGTGGGAGGGTGGCGCAGTATTTT
CASSKPSGRVAQYF
>TRBJ2-7|-|-|TRBV10-3
TGTGCCATCAGCTTTGGCTATCCCCCAAACTACGAGCAGTACTTC
CAISFGYPPNYEQYF
>TRBJ2-7|-|-|TRBV10-2
TGCGCCAGCTTGGACAGTATATACGAGCAGTACTTC
CASLDSIYEQYF
>TRBJ2-1|-|-|TRBV6-6
TGTGCCAGCAGTTACGTTCTTCCGTACAATGAGCAGTTCTTC
CASSYVLPYNEQFF
>TRBJ2-7|-|-|TRBV15
TGTGCCACCAGCAGAGATAGGGACACTTCCTACGAGCAGTACTTC
CATSRDRDTSYEQYF
>TRBJ1-4|-|TRBD1|TRBV2
TGTGCCAGCAGTGGAGGACAGGGGTCTAATGAAAAACTGTTTTTT
CASSGGQGSNEKLFF
>TRBJ1-2|few|TRBD1|TRBV27
TGTGCCAGCAGTGCGGGACAGTCGGGCTATGGCTACACCTTC
CASSAGQSGYGYTF
>TRBJ1-1|-|-|TRBV28
TGTGCCAGCAGTTTACCTGGGGAAGCTTTCTTT
CASSLPGEAFF
>TRBJ2-3|once|TRBD2|TRBV5-1
TGCGCCAGCAGCTTGTTGTACGGGAGGGGGACAGATACGCAGTATTTT
CASSLLYGRGTDTQYF
>TRBJ2-3|-|-|TRBV29-1
TGCAGCCCCCCTCGGAGGCACACTTCCACAGATACGCAGTATTTT
CSPPRRHTSTDTQYF
>TRBJ1-4|-|-|TRBV28
TGTGCCAGCAGTTCCAGCGGGGGGGCAGGAGAAAAACTGTTTTTT
CASSSSGGAGEKLFF
>TRBJ2-5|-|TRBD2|TRBV7-2
TGTGCCAGCAGCTTTCCGGGACTAGCGGGAGGAGAGACCCAGTACTTC
CASSFPGLAGGETQYF
>TRBJ2-7|-|TRBD2|TRBV11-2
TGTGCCAGCAGCTTTGGGACTAGCGGTTACTACGAGCAGTACTTC
CASSFGTSGYYEQYF
>TRBJ2-7|-|-|TRBV29-1
TGCAGCGTTGAAGTGGGCAGCACCCGATTCTACGAGCAGTACTTC
CSVEVGSTRFYEQYF
>TRBJ2-3|-|-|TRBV6-1
TGTGCCAGCAGTGAAGGGGGAGATACGCAGTATTTT
CASSEGGDTQYF
>TRBJ2-7|-|TRBD1|TRBV10-3
TGTGCCATCAGTGAGTCCGGGACAGGGTGGTACGAGCAGTACTTC
CAISESGTGWYEQYF
>TRBJ2-2|once|-|TRBV7-9
TGTGCCAGCAGCTTAGGGTACAGTAACACCGGGGAGCTGTTTTTT
CASSLGYSNTGELFF
>TRBJ2-1|-|-|TRBV9
TGTGCCAGCAGCGTAGAGGGTTCGCGATCCTACAATGAGCAGTTCTTC
CASSVEGSRSYNEQFF
>TRBJ2-5|-|TRBD2|TRBV27
TGTGCCAGCAGTATAGCGGGCGAGACCCAGTACTTC
CASSIAGETQYF
>TRBJ1-1|-|TRBD1|TRBV29-1
TGCAGCGTTGGGGGGACAGGGAACACTGAAGCTTTCTTT
CSVGGTGNTEAFF
>TRBJ2-2|-|-|TRBV19
TGTGCCAGTACAACGAGGTATACCGGGGAGCTGTTTTTT
CASTTRYTGELFF
>TRBJ2-7|-|-|TRBV5-3
TGTGCCAGAAGAGGGCGATCGGGGAAGGGGCAGTACTTC
CARRGRSGKGQYF
>TRBJ2-3|-|-|TRBV5-4
TGTGCCAGCAGCAGACCGCTAGATACGCAGTATTTT
CASSRPLDTQYF
>TRBJ1-2|-|-|TRBV10-3
TGTGCCATCAGACCAGACCAGCACCCAATCTATGGCTACACCTTC
CAIRPDQHPIYGYTF
>TRBJ2-1|-|-|TRBV19
TGTGCCAGTAGTACTTTCCGGGACTCCTTGGTGGCCTACAATGAGCAGTTCTTC
CASSTFRDSLVAYNEQFF
>TRBJ2-5|once|-|TRBV5-1
TGCGCCAGCAGCTTGGACTCCCAGGGGGAGGAAGAGACCCAGTACTTC
CASSLDSQGEEETQYF
>TRBJ2-7|-|-|TRBV7-8
TGTGCCAGCAGCCTACCCGAGGGGAACTACGAGCAGTACTTC
CASSLPEGNYEQYF
>TRBJ1-2|-|-|TRBV6-5
TGTGCCAGCAGTTCCGGGACACGGATAAGCTATGGCTACACCTTC
CASSSGTRISYGYTF
>TRBJ1-2|-|-|TRBV4-1
TGCGCCAGCAGCCATTTGGGGGACATGATCTATGGCTACACCTTC
CASSHLGDMIYGYTF
>TRBJ2-7|many|TRBD1|TRBV6-1
TGTGCCAGCAGTGCTAGGGGACAGTCCTACGAGCAGTACTTC
CASSARGQSYEQYF
>TRBJ2-1|-|-|TRBV6-1
TGTGCCAGCAGTGCCTACGGGGGTAGCTCCTACAATGAGCAGTTCTTC
CASSAYGGSSYNEQFF
>TRBJ2-6|-|-|TRBV28
TGTGCCAGCAGCCTAGGGGTTGGGGCCAACGTCCTGACTTTC
CASSLGVGANVLTF
>TRBJ2-7|-|-|TRBV27
TGTGCCAGCAGTCCCCACTTCTCCTACGAGCAGTACTTC
CASSPHFSYEQYF